Included here is one T cell receptor beta chain sequence, with context. As yet, its antigen is unknown. These data come from a study of OX40 agonist ivuxolimab in advanced cancers. About the research overall: Three patients, one with hepatocellular carcinoma and two with cutaneous melanoma, responded partially.

Points from the study as a whole: Clones of CD4+ and CD8+ blood T cells grew by week 6 at doses of 0.1 to 3.0 mg/kg. Also present in some nonresponders was a low level of normalized T-cell clonal expansion.

The germline gives CDR1 SGHTS, CDR2 YDEGEE. CDR3 size: 15 residues. V shed 4 bases, J shed 6 bases, and the junction held 9 bases outside the gene matches. Sequencing used immunoSEQ multiplex PCR; TCRdb keeps in-frame clones, though not all of them. The data contain some 100,000 clones, around 93% of them singletons. The sampling schedule covered blood at baseline, cycle 4 day 1, and cycle 7 day 1. The chain couples TRBV5-8 to TRBJ2-1; TRBD2 agrees at 8 bases. The receptor's source is an adult with an advanced solid tumor such as melanoma, head and neck, liver or kidney cancer. Specimen: CD4+ or CD8+ T cells sorted from blood, collected in a trial of the OX40 agonist ivuxolimab. The CDR3 DNA sequence: TGTGCCAGCAGCGTGAGACTAGCGCTGTTCAATGAGCAGTTCTTC. Amino acid sequence: CASSVRLALFNEQFF.